These T cell receptor beta chains were read from a single sample in a study of shared clonotypes between healthy human individuals. Produced via immunoSEQ multiplex PCR; TCRdb's table is partial and in-frame only. This table holds 2 million to 2.5 million clones, more than 90% found once. The sequenced sample was naive CD4+ T cells sorted from blood. These receptors were taken from a man aged 18 to 30 in good health. Each CDR3 is given with its conserved first and last residue. The order of the fields is D gene, V gene, J gene, CDR3 DNA, CDR3 protein. D genes are given only for firm matches.

TRBD1	TRBV18	TRBJ2-7	TGTGCCAGCTCACGAGAACGGACAGGAGTACACGAGCAGTACTTC	CASSRERTGVHEQYF
TRBD2	TRBV5-1	TRBJ2-3	TGCGCCAGCTCGAGCGGGGGGCCGGATACGCAGTATTTT	CASSSGGPDTQYF
-	TRBV7-2	TRBJ1-6	TGTGCCAGCAGCCTGGGGGGTTCACCCCTCCACTTT	CASSLGGSPLHF
-	TRBV5-4	TRBJ2-5	TGTGCCAGCAGTTCGGACATCCAAGAGACCCAGTACTTC	CASSSDIQETQYF
TRBD2	TRBV7-3	TRBJ2-3	TGTGCCAGCAGCGTCGACGGGGGGGCCACAGATACGCAGTATTTT	CASSVDGGATDTQYF
TRBD1	TRBV11-2	TRBJ2-1	TGTGCCAGCAGTCTTAATCCGGGACAGGGATCGAATGAGCAGTTCTTC	CASSLNPGQGSNEQFF
-	TRBV6-1	TRBJ1-2	TGTGCCAGCAGTGAGGGGACCTATGGCTACACCTTC	CASSEGTYGYTF
TRBD1	TRBV7-2	TRBJ2-7	TGTGCCAGCAGCTTAGCGTCAACAGGGGGCAGGAACGAGCAGTACTTC	CASSLASTGGRNEQYF
-	TRBV7-2	TRBJ1-1	TGTGCCAGCAGCTTAGGAGACAGCTACATCATGAACACTGAAGCTTTCTTT	CASSLGDSYIMNTEAFF
-	TRBV6-5	TRBJ2-7	TGTGCCAGCAGTTACGCCGGGGCTCCCAGGGAGCAGTACTTC	CASSYAGAPREQYF
-	TRBV6-1	TRBJ1-6	TGTGCCAGCAAGGGGGGGGTCTGGGATTCACCCCTCCACTTT	CASKGGVWDSPLHF